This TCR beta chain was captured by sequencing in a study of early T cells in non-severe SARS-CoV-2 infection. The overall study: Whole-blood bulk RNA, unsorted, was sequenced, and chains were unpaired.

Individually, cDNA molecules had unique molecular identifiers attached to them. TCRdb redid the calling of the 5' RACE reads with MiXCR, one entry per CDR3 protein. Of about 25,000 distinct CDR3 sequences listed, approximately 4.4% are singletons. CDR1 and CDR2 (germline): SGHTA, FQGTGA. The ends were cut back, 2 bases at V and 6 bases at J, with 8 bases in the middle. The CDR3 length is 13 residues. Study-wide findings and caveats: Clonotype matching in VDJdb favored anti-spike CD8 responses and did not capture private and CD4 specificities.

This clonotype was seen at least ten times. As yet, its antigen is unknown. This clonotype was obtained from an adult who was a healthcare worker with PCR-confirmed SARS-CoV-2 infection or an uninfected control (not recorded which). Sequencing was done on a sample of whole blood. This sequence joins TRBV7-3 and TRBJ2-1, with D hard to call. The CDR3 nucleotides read TGTGCCAGCAGCTTACTCGGAGTCAATGAGCAGTTCTTC. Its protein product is CASSLLGVNEQFF.